This T cell receptor beta chain was recovered during a study of response to subunit inactivated influenza vaccine. Worth noting for this clonotype: Its matching antigen is unknown.

TCRdb recomputed calls from the RT-PCR reads with MiXCR, one row per CDR3 protein. The table lists more than 700,000 distinct CDR3 sequences, around 20% of them singletons. Points from the study as a whole: Every seasonal influenza vaccination brings in few new T cells, the authors suggested.

Trimming pared 2 bases from V and 3 bases from J, leaving 10 bases between. CDR1 and CDR2 from the germline V gene are SQVTM and ANQGSEA. The CDR3 totals 13 residues. The clonotype comes from a man in his fifties or sixties who received an inactivated influenza vaccine. V is TRBV29-1 and J is TRBJ1-2; unclear D gene. The sample consisted of PBMCs from blood, taken more than 4 days after vaccination. The CDR3 region has the DNA TGCAGCGTTGAAACCGGGGAGGACTATGGCTACACCTTC. Amino acid sequence: CSVETGEDYGYTF.